Each of the 5 T cell receptor beta chains below was sequenced from the same sample in a study of OX40 agonist ivuxolimab in advanced cancers. Repertoires were generated with immunoSEQ multiplex PCR, while TCRdb's copy carries only in-frame clones and drops some. The data contain 60,000 to 70,000 clones, approximately 90% of them singletons. The starting material was CD4+ or CD8+ T cells sorted from blood, obtained in a trial of the OX40 agonist ivuxolimab. The receptors stem from an adult with an advanced solid tumor such as melanoma, head and neck, liver or kidney cancer.

The chain joins TRBV28 to TRBJ2-3; D could derive from TRBD1 or TRBD2 (6 bases each). From germline, CDR1 is MDHEN and CDR2 SYDVKM. The CDR3 covers 19 residues. V was trimmed by 0 bases and J by 5 bases, leaving 24 bases between them. CDR3 in amino acids: CASSLWGGVQGIGVDTQYF. The CDR3 nucleotides are TGTGCCAGCAGTTTATGGGGGGGAGTACAGGGTATAGGGGTAGATACGCAGTATTTT.

The chain is built from TRBV7-9 and TRBJ1-1; 9 bases align to TRBD1. V was pared by 1 base and J by 5 bases, with 2 bases of the junction left unmatched. Germline lookup yields CDR1 SEHNR and CDR2 FQNEAQ (reference sequence). The CDR3 contains 14 residues. The CDR3, as DNA: TGTGCCAGCAGCTTAGACAGGGGGCGGACTGAAGCTTTCTTT. Its protein is CASSLDRGRTEAFF.

The rearrangement joins TRBV28 to TRBJ2-1; tentatively, D is TRBD1 (6 bases). The CDR3 is 17 amino acids. With 5 bases removed from V and 5 bases from J, the gap between germline ends came to 22 bases. Germline V lookup: CDR1 MDHEN, CDR2 SYDVKM. CDR3 amino acids: CASSHLFGGPLDNEQFF. The CDR3 DNA is TGTGCCAGCAGTCACCTCTTTGGGGGCCCTCTCGACAATGAGCAGTTCTTC.

The chain couples TRBV11-2 to TRBJ1-6, with D perhaps TRBD1 (6 bases). CDR1 SGHAT and CDR2 FQNNGV come from the germline V gene. This CDR3 spans 15 amino acids. Trimming removed 1 base at V and 7 bases at J, with 11 bases between. The CDR3: CASSLGGGANSPLHF. CDR3 coding DNA: TGTGCCAGCAGCTTAGGTGGGGGGGCCAATTCACCCCTCCACTTT. Using reference TRBV11-2 and TRBJ1-6 for the parts outside the CDR3, the full variable domain is EAGVAQSPRYKIIEKRQSVAFWCNPISGHATLYWYQQILGQGPKLLIQFQNNGVVDDSQLPKDRFSAERLKGVDSTLKIQPAKLEDSAVYLCASSLGGGANSPLHFGNGTRLTVT.

J is TRBJ2-5 and V is TRBV5-4; 9 positions match TRBD1. The CDR3 length is 13 residues. V lost 4 bases and J lost 3; bases outside the gene matches: 1. The V gene's germline CDR1 is SGHNT and CDR2 YYREEE (reference sequence). CDR3 protein: CASSRTGEETQYF. The CDR3 region has the DNA TGTGCCAGCAGCCGGACAGGGGAAGAGACCCAGTACTTC.